A single sample gave rise to the 8 T cell receptor beta chains below, sequenced in a study of radiotherapy plus CTLA-4 blockade in lung cancer. Here immunoSEQ multiplex PCR was the method, and the copy in TCRdb shows in-frame clones only, minus some. The sample includes 51,000 or so clones, approximately 90% of them seen just once. Sample: peripheral blood, taken from a patient treated with radiotherapy plus ipilimumab. The source is a human donor with non-small cell lung cancer whose response to radiotherapy plus ipilimumab could not be evaluated.

This clone was observed a single time. The chain joins TRBV5-6 to TRBJ1-4; D remains unclear. Germline V gene sequence: CDR1 SGHDT, CDR2 YYEEEE. V lost 3 bases, J lost 4 bases, and 4 bases lay in between. This CDR3 has 12 amino acids. The CDR3 protein is CASSSYNEKLFF. The CDR3 nucleotides read TGTGCCAGCAGCTCTTATAATGAAAAACTGTTTTTT.

J is TRBJ2-5 and V is TRBV6-1; the D gene is possibly TRBD2 (6 bases). This CDR3 is built from 15 residues. Trimming removed 7 bases at V and 1 base at J, with 16 bases between. Germline CDR1 and CDR2: MNHNS and SASEGT. The CDR3 protein is CASTVTRGTQETQYF. The CDR3 DNA reads as TGTGCCAGCACTGTAACGCGCGGGACCCAAGAGACCCAGTACTTC.

Of note for this clone: Since no conserved phenylalanine or tryptophan closes the CDR3, a read error is the likely cause. CDR3 sequence (DNA): TGTGCCAGCTCACGTGACAGGGGCGAGCAGTACCTC. It yields the protein CASSRDRGEQYL. The rearrangement uses TRBV18 and TRBJ2-7, with TRBD1 matching 8 bases. Per the germline V gene, CDR1 is KGHSH and CDR2 is LQKENI. The V and J ends lost 4 bases and 6 bases, in that order; junction bases with no gene match: 2. The CDR3 loop spans 12 amino acids.

This clone was detected only a few times. The chain links TRBV4-3 to TRBJ2-2; TRBD1 matches 8 bases. The junction had 8 bases not matched to a gene; V was cut back by 4 bases and J by 7 bases. Germline loops: CDR1 LGHNA, CDR2 YSLEER. The CDR3 is 15 residues long. The CDR3 DNA is TGCGCCAGCAGCCGAGATCAGGGGGCGCGCGGGGAGCTGTTTTTT. It specifies CASSRDQGARGELFF.

This chain uses TRBV15 with TRBJ1-2; 7 nucleotides line up with TRBD1. The CDR3 covers 13 residues. With 8 bases clipped from V and 1 base from J, the junction kept 4 bases outside the gene matches. Germline lookup yields CDR1 LNHNV and CDR2 YYDKDF (reference sequence). The CDR3: CATRQGNNYGYTF. Written as DNA, the CDR3 is TGTGCCACCCGACAGGGAAATAACTATGGCTACACCTTC.

The rearrangement joins TRBV4-3 to TRBJ2-7; D unresolved. Germline V lookup: CDR1 LGHNA, CDR2 YSLEER. This CDR3 spans 12 amino acids. The V and J ends lost 0 bases and 4 bases respectively, with 4 bases between them. The CDR3 sequence: CASSQDRYEQYF. CDR3 nucleotide sequence: TGCGCCAGCAGCCAAGATAGATACGAGCAGTACTTC.

The gene calls are TRBV7-6 and TRBJ2-5; the D is unclear. The CDR3 has 12 amino acids. CDR1 and CDR2 (germline): SGHVS, FNYEAQ. Trimming cost V 5 bases and J 7 bases, with 11 bases left between them. CDR3 sequence (DNA): TGTGCCAGCAGCCCACAAAGAGGGACCCAGTACTTC. Translation: CASSPQRGTQYF.

The chain combines TRBV5-1 with TRBJ2-1, with 8 bases identical to TRBD2. V trimming: 7 bases; J trimming: 9 bases; junction bases outside the gene matches: 9. This CDR3 has 13 residues. CDR1 SGHRS and CDR2 YFSETQ come from the germline V gene. This CDR3 is CASGAGVNIEQFF. The CDR3 bases are TGCGCCAGCGGAGCGGGAGTGAATATTGAGCAGTTCTTC.